The 14 T cell receptor beta chains in this list originate from one sample, sequenced in a study of T-cell memory formation after mild COVID-19. MiXCR, applied by TCRdb to the 5' RACE reads, yields one record per CDR3 protein. The sample lists fewer than 450,000 distinct CDR3 sequences, 24% occurring once. The sequenced sample was PBMCs or a T cell subset sorted from them (not recorded which). The receptors here all came from an adult woman who had mild COVID-19 (a few samples of this study predate the infection). Cell type and time point are not known.

Only a few counts were recorded for this clonotype. The rearrangement joins TRBV29-1 to TRBJ1-1; perhaps TRBD1 as D (6 bases). The CDR3 length is 14 residues. V lost 4 bases, J lost 0 bases, and 12 bases lay in between. Germline V gene data show CDR1 as SQVTM and CDR2 as ANQGSEA. In DNA, the CDR3 is TGCAGCGTTGCCGGGACACTTATGAACACTGAAGCTTTCTTT. It codes for CSVAGTLMNTEAFF.

This clonotype has just a few counts. The chain carries TRBV12-3 or TRBV12-4 and TRBJ1-2; 8 bases are shared with TRBD1. J was trimmed by 0 bases and V by 7 bases; bases with no gene match: 16. The CDR3 loop spans 18 amino acids. For the CDR3, the DNA is TGTGCCAGCACCAGGGACCTCTTTGACAGGGGAACTAACTATGGCTACACCTTC. As protein: CASTRDLFDRGTNYGYTF.

This clonotype was recorded a few times. The chain joins TRBV12-3 or TRBV12-4 to TRBJ2-1; a possible D gene is TRBD1 (6 bases). Between the trimmed V and J ends, which lost 8 bases and 0 bases, there was a span of 11 bases. CDR3 size: 14 residues. CDR3 amino acids: CASEGELSYNEQFF. CDR3 nucleotides: TGTGCCAGCGAGGGGGAACTCTCCTACAATGAGCAGTTCTTC.

The J gene is TRBJ1-2, the V gene TRBV4-3, with D perhaps matching TRBD1 (6 bases). Germline V gene data show CDR1 as LGHNA and CDR2 as YSLEER. The CDR3 is 17 residues long. The V end lost 3 bases, the J end lost 4 bases, and 21 bases lay between the germline ends. The CDR3 nucleotides are TGCGCCAGCAGCCATCAGGGGTATCAGGGGCTTAGCTATGGCTACACCTTC. This codes for CASSHQGYQGLSYGYTF.

The sample holds a few counts of this clonotype. The chain is built from TRBV5-1 and TRBJ2-1; TRBD2 aligns across 8 bases. J was trimmed by 4 bases and V by 3 bases; bases with no gene match: 6. Germline CDR1 reads SGHRS; CDR2 reads YFSETQ. This CDR3 region has 15 residues. The CDR3 DNA follows: TGCGCCAGCAGCTCATCCGGGACTAGTTACAATGAGCAGTTCTTC. The encoded protein is CASSSSGTSYNEQFF.

This chain links TRBV5-5 with TRBJ2-4, with TRBD1 matching over 7 bases. V lost 0 bases to trimming and J lost 2 bases; unmatched junction nucleotides: 5. The CDR3 sequence is 16 residues long. CDR1 and CDR2 (germline): SGHKS, YYEKEE (reference sequence). The CDR3 region has the DNA TGTGCCAGCAGCTTGGTCTACAGGGGTTCCAAAAACATTCAGTACTTC. Translated, it gives CASSLVYRGSKNIQYF.

This sequence joins TRBV21-1 and TRBJ2-1; the listed D gene, TRBD2, was not tested against the DNA. TRBV21-1 is annotated as a pseudogene. The CDR3 extends over 15 amino acids. This CDR3 reads CASRLLAGLRNEQFF. For the CDR3, the DNA is TGTGCCAGCAGATTACTAGCGGGATTGAGAAATGAGCAGTTCTTC.

The chain links TRBV5-1 to TRBJ2-3, with TRBD2 matching 7 bases. The CDR3 is 16 amino acids. J was trimmed by 0 bases and V by 4 bases; bases with no gene match: 8. Germline CDR1 SGHRS, CDR2 YFSETQ. The DNA of the CDR3 is TGCGCCAGCAGCGCTACAGCGGGGACTAGCACAGATACGCAGTATTTT. Translating it yields CASSATAGTSTDTQYF.

This clonotype was counted between two and nine times. V and J are TRBV19 and TRBJ1-6; perhaps TRBD1 as D (5 bases). V lost 6 bases and J lost 8, with 17 bases in between. There are 15 residues in the CDR3. The germline gives CDR1 LNHDA, CDR2 SQIVND (reference sequence). CDR3 bases: TGTGCCAGTAGGGATAGGAGCAGGGTGCATTCACCCCTCCACTTT. This sequence encodes CASRDRSRVHSPLHF.

The gene calls are TRBV7-9 and TRBJ2-7; TRBD2 might be the D (7 bases). The germline gives CDR1 SEHNR, CDR2 FQNEAQ (reference sequence). The V gene lost 8 bases and the J gene lost 7 bases, with 18 bases spanning the gap. The CDR3 loop spans 13 amino acids. For the CDR3, the DNA is TGTGCCAGCGAGGGCGGGGGCAAGAGGGAGCAGTACTTC. Amino acid sequence: CASEGGGKREQYF.

This clonotype has ten or more counts. The chain recombines TRBV28 with TRBJ2-3, with D maybe TRBD1 (5 bases). Trimming stripped 6 bases from V and 6 bases from J, with 7 bases between. The germline V gene encodes CDR1 MDHEN and CDR2 SYDVKM. CDR3 length equals 11 residues. CDR3 DNA sequence: TGTGCCAGCAGGCACAGGGATACGCAGTATTTT. This encodes CASRHRDTQYF. Based on the CDR3 plus reference TRBV28 and TRBJ2-3, the full variable domain is DVKVTQSSRYLVKRTGEKVFLECVQDMDHENMFWYRQDPGLGLRLIYFSYDVKMKEKGDIPEGYSVSREKKERFSLILESASTNQTSMYLCASRHRDTQYFGPGTRLTVL.

This clonotype was recorded a few times. CDR3 in amino acids: CASSDWTGNQPQHF. DNA of the CDR3: TGTGCCAGCAGTGACTGGACGGGCAATCAGCCCCAGCATTTT. The genes are TRBV25-1 and TRBJ1-5; no clear D gene. CDR1 and CDR2 (germline): MGHDK, SYGVNS. The CDR3 consists of 14 residues. V shed 3 bases and J shed 2 bases, with 8 bases lying between them.

V and J are TRBV11-2 and TRBJ2-5; D gene uncertain. Germline lookup yields CDR1 SGHAT and CDR2 FQNNGV. Trimming took 1 base from V and 1 from J, leaving 10 bases between them. This CDR3 has 15 amino acids. The chain's CDR3 is CASSLGRRSQETQYF. The CDR3, as DNA: TGTGCCAGCAGCTTAGGGCGGCGATCCCAAGAGACCCAGTACTTC.

The chain recombines TRBV10-3 with TRBJ2-7; D remains unclear. This CDR3 has 13 residues. Trimming removed 3 bases from V and 0 bases from J, with 6 bases in between. The V gene's germline CDR1 is ENHRY and CDR2 SYGVKD. In nucleotides, the CDR3 is TGTGCCATCAGTGAAGGTCCCTCCTACGAGCAGTACTTC. Its protein product is CAISEGPSYEQYF.